The present T cell receptor beta chain was sequenced within a study of T cells in Graves' hyperthyroidism and ophthalmopathy. The CDR3 has 14 amino acids. Germline V CDR1 and CDR2: GTSNPN, SVGIG (reference sequence). The V and J ends lost 1 base and 8 bases, in that order; junction bases with no gene match: 7. Researchers amplified the TCR beta CDR3 regions from RNA transcripts. The HTBI set primed first-round TCR CDR3 RT-PCR. TCRdb reprocessed the multiplex PCR reads via MiXCR and lists one record per CDR3 protein. The data contain around 480,000 distinct CDR3 sequences, approximately 15% of them seen just once; the ten biggest clones take up around a sixth.

The sequenced sample consisted of blood. The sequence was obtained from a woman aged 18-29 years with Graves' hyperthyroidism. This rearrangement joins TRBV30 to TRBJ1-4; 7 bases line up with TRBD1. The CDR3 DNA is TGTGCCTGGAGTGGTGACAGGGCTCTGGAAAAACTGTTTTTT. This codes for CAWSGDRALEKLFF.